This TCR beta chain emerged from a study of naive and memory T cell subsets (dated 2017 in TCRdb). With respect to the entire study: Sorted naive and memory T cell subsets from peripheral blood were analyzed in the study using a UMI-based, open-source pipeline for TCR alpha and beta sequencing. The functional CMV T cell responses agreed completely with IgG serology results. RNA was DNase-treated and reverse transcribed with TCR constant-region primers, mostly using SuperScript III.

From the second PCR step on, the TCR alpha and beta chain libraries were amplified in separate reactions. Donor CMV status was determined by IFNgamma production from CD4+ T cells after overnight stimulation of fresh PBMCs with CMV viral lysate. Miltenyi beads were used first to positively select CD4 T cells, and CD8 T cells were then positively selected from the CD4-negative fraction. Cells stained for CD3, CD4, CD8, CD45RA, CD27 and a live/dead dye were sorted on a BD Aria II into four subsets by CD45RA and CD27. Blood came from a few healthy volunteers, each fractionated into CD4 and CD8 T cells and then into four differentiation subsets. Roughly 0.12 L of peripheral blood was taken from each donor, and PBMC were separated by density-gradient centrifugation on Ficoll-Paque PLUS. The sorted cells were lysed in RLT buffer, after which RNA was extracted using a Qiagen RNeasy kit and kept at -80 degrees C.

To prepare the library, UMI-ligation and nested PCR was applied. The beta constant-region primer consisted of an equimolar mixture of two oligonucleotides that together covered TRBC1 and TRBC2. Four rounds of PCR were used to amplify ligated cDNA, with nested alpha and beta constant-region primers being used together with the SP2 primer. A single-stranded oligonucleotide bearing the SP2 primer plus a 12-nucleotide UMI was ligated onto the 3' end of the cDNA by T4 RNA ligase 1. Incubation of the ligation reaction was carried out at 16 degrees C for roughly 18-24 hours. PCR2 was typically run as a SYBR Green qPCR and stopped at a predetermined threshold to prevent over-amplification. Every purification after the first one was done using Agencourt AMPure XP magnetic beads. Libraries were quantified by Qubit and checked on a TapeStation, with a main peak expected near 650 bp. Pooled libraries were sequenced on an Illumina MiSeq using v2 2x251 paired-end kits, and typically roughly 0.9-2.2 million reads were obtained per sample. Libraries were pooled at around 4 nM per sample, and roughly 4.5-7% PhiX was added to improve cluster recognition. The authors' pipeline ran thus. Using tag matching that tolerated one base-pair mismatch, Decombinator assigned V and J genes to FASTQ reads that had been processed by Demultiplexor. UMIs were used by Collapsinator to correct both sequencing errors and frequency errors arising from PCR heterogeneity. CDR3Translator translated TCRs and extracted CDR3s from the conserved cysteine to the FGXG phenylalanine, flagging non-productive sequences. Gini, Shannon entropy and inverse Simpson indices were calculated on repertoires subsampled to equal numbers of UMI-defined TCRs. Power-law fits to clonotype abundance distributions were performed by maximum likelihood within the linear range. Similar UMI counts, unique TCR numbers and clonal distributions were obtained with the pipeline and with MIGEC on one naive CD8 sample. One analysis removed from the naive repertoire any naive TCRs that were also present in any memory subset from the same donor. A set of several thousand CMV-associated CDR3 sequences, compiled from VDJdb and a published dataset, was used to search the repertoires. TCRdb ran its own pipeline on the public reads, namely fastp trimming at Q25 and MiXCR clone calling, and kept in-frame beta chains. Each entry is one CDR3 protein sequence, shown with its most common DNA and genes. For this entry, the V and J calls and clone size follow TCRdb and not the study's own pipeline. This sample lists over 110,000 distinct CDR3 sequences; 15% to 20% were detected once. Around 0.63% of the sample goes to the ten largest clones.

This clonotype was counted between two and nine times. It lacks a known antigen. The input lacks base qualities; no much larger clone sits a single base away. The investigation overall reported the following: The repertoire findings for the naive and memory subsets could not be validated, as no ground truth was available. Each clonotype was defined as a single alpha or beta chain sequence rather than as a paired alpha/beta receptor. TCR abundance followed a power law whose exponent differed between naive and memory subsets but was consistent across the three individuals. Gini index rose and Shannon and inverse Simpson diversity fell from naive through CM, EM and EMRA in both CD4 and CD8 cells. Once error correction was done, more than 85% of naive TCR sequences showed up just once, which made the naive abundance distributions much steeper than those of the memory subsets. RNA-based TCR counts may be affected by expression changes linked to T cell activation and differentiation. A few larger clonotypes were present in naive repertoires, especially CD8 naive repertoires, and these clonotypes were possibly memory cells re-expressing CD45RA.

The TCR originated in a human donor in good health. The source material was naive CD8+ T cells from blood. Per the publication, the cell subset or site label means: naive T cells, CD45RA high CD27+.

CDR3 sequence: CASSYPTGNNEQFF. The nucleotide sequence is given as TGTGCCAGCAGTTACCCTACAGGGAACAATGAGCAGTTCTTC. The receptor chain draws on TRBV6-6 and TRBJ2-1; TRBD1 is possibly the D segment (6 matching bases). V is pared back by 2 bases and J by 5 bases, with 10 bases lying between the germline termini. Counted from cysteine to phenylalanine, this CDR3 has 14 amino acids. The kept DNA is CDR3 alone, 42 bases in frame from the first base. CDR1 MNHNY and CDR2 SVGAGI are derived from the germline V gene (reference sequence).